The 30 T cell receptor beta chains presented below share a single source sample, sequenced in a study of read filtering for tumor transcriptome and immune sequencing. This library used around 0.4 ug RNA and molecular barcoded adaptors spanning alpha/delta and beta/gamma chains. TCRdb passed the reads through MiXCR, listing each CDR3 protein once. Among roughly 41,000 distinct CDR3 sequences, roughly an eighth were seen once, and the ten largest hold less than 45%. The sample comprised a population of CD138-negative cells sorted from bone marrow. The receptors were gathered from a donor at least 40 years old with multiple myeloma.

This clonotype was seen at least ten times. This chain connects TRBV5-1 to TRBJ2-3; 7 bases are a match to TRBD1. Germline CDR1 is SGHRS and CDR2 is YFSETQ. This CDR3 spans 14 amino acids. Unmatched junction bases numbered 5, after V lost 3 bases and J lost 4 bases. CDR3 coding DNA: TGCGCCAGCAGCTCAGGGGGAGTCGCAGATACGCAGTATTTT. This sequence encodes CASSSGGVADTQYF.

In its sample, this clonotype was seen a few times. Since a much larger clone is just one base distant, this may be a read error. As the CDR3 is not closed by the conserved phenylalanine or tryptophan, this likely results from a read error. The V and J genes are TRBV20-1 and TRBJ1-1; D might be TRBD1 (5 bases). CDR3 length: 14 residues. The V and J ends lost 0 bases and 2 bases respectively, with 10 bases between them. The germline gives CDR1 DFQATT, CDR2 SNEGSKA (reference sequence). CDR3 DNA sequence: TGCAGTGCTAGAGATGGGGCAGGCAACACTGAAGCTTTCCTT. Its protein product is CSARDGAGNTEAFL.

This clonotype occurred a few times. It is likely a read error: a sequence one base away is far more abundant. This chain connects TRBV6-6 to TRBJ2-5; 7 positions match TRBD2. The J segment lost 7 bases and the V segment lost 6 bases, leaving 14 bases of the junction unmatched. The CDR3 spans 15 residues. Germline loops: CDR1 MNHNY, CDR2 SVGAGI (reference sequence). In DNA form, the CDR3 reads TGTGCCAGCAGCCCCTCCGGGACCACGGGAGGGACCCAGTACTTC. It is translated as CASSPSGTTGGTQYF.

At least ten counts were recorded for this clonotype. V and J are TRBV7-2 and TRBJ2-7, with 9 bases fitting TRBD2. The CDR3 length is 14 residues. Losses at the gene ends were 2 bases for V and 6 bases for J; bases not matched to a gene: 5. Germline CDR1 is SGHTA and CDR2 is FQGNSA. CDR3 nucleotides: TGTGCCAGCAGCTTAACAGGGACTAGCCCCGAGCAGTACTTC. The encoded protein is CASSLTGTSPEQYF.

As regards this clonotype: A single base separates this from a much larger clone, so it may be a read error. This sequence joins TRBV4-1 and TRBJ2-1; no firm D call. This CDR3 spans 14 amino acids. The germline V gene has CDR1 MGHRA and CDR2 YSYEKL. The DNA of the CDR3 is TGCGCCAGCAGCCAAGAAGGTACAGTCAATGAGCAGTCCTTC. Amino acids: CASSQEGTVNEQSF.

This chain joins TRBV28 and TRBJ2-3; TRBD2 is a possible D gene (5 bases). Germline CDR1 is MDHEN and CDR2 is SYDVKM. The CDR3 contains 17 residues. V was pared by 3 bases and J by 1 base, with 17 bases between. CDR3: CASSLMDLPRGTDTQYF. The CDR3 DNA is TGTGCCAGCAGTTTGATGGACTTGCCGCGGGGCACAGATACGCAGTATTTT.

This clonotype was seen ten or more times. The rearrangement uses TRBV10-3 and TRBJ2-3; 12 bases match TRBD2. Per the germline V gene, CDR1 is ENHRY and CDR2 is SYGVKD. This CDR3 has 17 residues. Trimming removed 8 bases from V and 4 bases from J; junction bases left unmatched: 13. CDR3 DNA sequence: TGTGCCATCGGTCGGGGGGCTAGCGGGAGGGTTGCAGATACGCAGTATTTT. This gives the protein CAIGRGASGRVADTQYF.

This clonotype was observed at least ten times. The J gene is TRBJ2-3, the V gene TRBV7-2; 9 bases line up with TRBD2. The CDR3 runs 17 residues. Germline assignment: CDR1 SGHTA and CDR2 FQGNSA. The ends lost 2 bases at V and 3 bases at J; junction bases unmatched: 9. The DNA for the CDR3 is TGTGCCAGCAGCTTAATGGCAGCGGGAGGATGGACAGATACGCAGTATTTT. Its protein is CASSLMAAGGWTDTQYF.

V is TRBV11-3 and J is TRBJ2-1; the D gene is possibly TRBD1 (5 bases). Germline V gives CDR1 SGHNT, CDR2 YENEEA. The CDR3 extends over 16 amino acids. V gave up 4 bases and J gave up 1 base, with 14 bases separating them. The CDR3, as DNA: TGTGCCAGCAGCTCACAGGCCTGGAATTCCTACAATGAGCAGTTCTTC. Residues: CASSSQAWNSYNEQFF.

This clonotype was seen at least ten times. This rearrangement joins TRBV20-1 to TRBJ1-1; 10 nucleotides align to TRBD1. With 5 bases clipped from V and 4 bases from J, the junction kept 10 bases outside the gene matches. The CDR3 is 15 amino acids. Germline V gene lookup returns CDR1 DFQATT and CDR2 SNEGSKA (reference sequence). Here the CDR3 reads CSAVPGQGIPTEAFF. The CDR3 region has the DNA TGCAGTGCTGTTCCGGGACAGGGGATTCCCACTGAAGCTTTCTTT.

The chain links TRBV9 to TRBJ1-1; the D is unclear. CDR3 size: 13 residues. V lost 3 bases to trimming and J lost 7 bases, with 13 bases between them. Germline V lookup: CDR1 SGDLS, CDR2 YYNGEE. This CDR3 is CASSDTPGDEAFF. Written as DNA, the CDR3 is TGTGCCAGCAGCGATACACCGGGAGATGAAGCTTTCTTT. Filled out from reference TRBV9 and TRBJ1-1, the complete variable domain reads DSGVTQTPKHLITATGQRVTLRCSPRSGDLSVYWYQQSLDQGLQFLIQYYNGEERAKGNILERFSAQQFPDLHSELNLSSLELGDSALYFCASSDTPGDEAFFGQGTRLTVV.

The table lists this clonotype with a few counts. The CDR3 DNA reads TGCGCCAGCAGCCAAGAGAGACTCTCGAACACCGGGGAGCTGTTTTTT. This gives the protein CASSQERLSNTGELFF. The rearrangement joins TRBV4-1 to TRBJ2-2, with D uncertain. The CDR3 runs to 16 residues. V lost 0 bases to trimming and J lost 0 bases, with 8 bases between them. Per the germline V gene, CDR1 is MGHRA and CDR2 is YSYEKL.

This clonotype was counted many times. CDR3 bases: TGTGCCAGTAGTATAGGGGACTCGGAGCAGTACTTC. Protein product: CASSIGDSEQYF. The chain has TRBV19 and TRBJ2-7; D possibly corresponds to TRBD2 (6 bases). V shed 1 base and J shed 7 bases, with 8 bases lying between them. This CDR3 spans 12 amino acids. Looked up from germline, CDR1 is LNHDA and CDR2 is SQIVND (reference sequence).

At least ten counts were recorded for this clonotype. This chain uses TRBV7-2 with TRBJ1-1; 7 bases line up with TRBD1. This CDR3 has 15 residues. Unmatched junction bases numbered 5, after V lost 3 bases and J lost 1 base. The V gene's germline CDR1 is SGHTA and CDR2 FQGNSA. Here the CDR3 DNA reads TGTGCCAGCAGCTTGACAGGGTCGGGGAACACTGAAGCTTTCTTT. Encoded protein: CASSLTGSGNTEAFF.

This clonotype came up a few times. A much larger clonotype is one base distant, so this may be a read error. This rearrangement joins TRBV20-1 to TRBJ2-3, with 8 bases lining up with TRBD2. V lost 4 bases, J lost 0 bases, and 9 bases stayed unmatched. This CDR3 is built from 16 residues. CDR1 is DFQATT, CDR2 SNEGSKA, per germline (reference sequence). This CDR3 reads CSATRGGGASTDTQYF. The CDR3 DNA reads as TGCAGTGCTACCCGGGGGGGCGGGGCTAGCACAGATACGCAGTATTTT.

On this clonotype itself: A far more abundant clone sits one base away, making this likely a read error. V gene TRBV6-5 combines with J gene TRBJ2-7, with D perhaps matching TRBD2 (6 bases). The CDR3 contains 14 residues. V was trimmed by 5 bases and J by 5 bases, leaving 16 bases between them. CDR1 is MNHEY and CDR2 is SVGAGI in the germline V gene. CDR3 in amino acids: CASSTGEATHEQYF. The CDR3 nucleotides are TGTGCCAGCAGTACGGGAGAAGCTACCCACGAGCAGTACTTC.

This clonotype was seen more than once but under ten times. A much larger clonotype is one base distant, so this may be a read error. V usage is TRBV20-1 and J usage is TRBJ2-1; 10 nucleotides line up with TRBD2. The V gene end was trimmed by 3 bases and the J gene end by 6 bases; junction bases not matched to a gene: 11. The CDR3 contains 16 residues. Germline V gene data show CDR1 as DFQATT and CDR2 as SNEGSKA (reference sequence). The DNA for the CDR3 is TGCAGTGCTAGGTCCTCCCTAGCGGGGGTTTGCAATGAGCAGTTCTTC. Translating it yields CSARSSLAGVCNEQFF.

There are many counts of this clonotype. The rearrangement uses TRBV6-5 and TRBJ2-3; 10 nucleotides align to TRBD2. The CDR3 has 18 residues. Trimming cost V 5 bases and J 5 bases; bases outside gene matches: 16. The V gene's germline CDR1 is MNHEY and CDR2 SVGAGI. The CDR3 sequence: CASSESVLIAGGRDTQYF. CDR3 DNA: TGTGCCAGCAGTGAATCCGTGTTGATAGCGGGAGGAAGAGATACGCAGTATTTT.

This clonotype was detected many times. This chain links TRBV2 with TRBJ2-3; D may match TRBD1 or TRBD2 (5 bases each). This CDR3 has 13 amino acids. V was trimmed by 3 bases and J by 4 bases, leaving 8 bases between them. The germline V gene has CDR1 SNHLY and CDR2 FYNNEI. The DNA for the CDR3 is TGTGCCAGCAGTGACCGGGGCCCAGATACGCAGTATTTT. Translated, it gives CASSDRGPDTQYF.

This clonotype was counted ten times or more. The chain carries TRBV4-3 and TRBJ2-1; D is unresolved. CDR1 LGHNA and CDR2 YSLEER come from the germline V gene. The CDR3 loop spans 16 amino acids. The V end was cut by 0 bases, the J end by 0 bases, with 9 bases between. CDR3 bases: TGCGCCAGCAGCCAAGATGGGAACCCCTCCTACAATGAGCAGTTCTTC. It codes for CASSQDGNPSYNEQFF.

This clonotype was counted many times. The V gene is TRBV2, the J gene TRBJ1-5, with a weak D call TRBD1 (6 bases). CDR3 size: 14 residues. Germline loops: CDR1 SNHLY, CDR2 FYNNEI. Trimming took off 6 bases at V and 6 bases at J, with 15 bases between the two ends. Written as DNA, the CDR3 is TGTGCCAGCAGGGGAGGCAGGGGCGTTCAGCCCCAGCATTTT. This encodes CASRGGRGVQPQHF.

This clonotype was observed many times. This chain links TRBV5-6 with TRBJ2-7; possible D gene TRBD1, 6 bases. The CDR3 runs 15 residues. Deletions cut 1 base from V and 5 bases from J, with 16 bases between. From germline, CDR1 is SGHDT and CDR2 YYEEEE. The chain's CDR3 is CASSLPQRQVHEQYF. CDR3 in DNA: TGTGCCAGCAGCTTGCCCCAGAGACAGGTCCACGAGCAGTACTTC.

This sequence joins TRBV7-6 and TRBJ2-7; D not certain. The germline gives CDR1 SGHVS, CDR2 FNYEAQ. The CDR3 extends over 15 amino acids. Trimming removed 0 bases from V and 3 bases from J, with 12 bases in between. DNA of the CDR3: TGTGCCAGCAGCTTAGCGGGCAGCCGATTCTACGAGCAGTACTTC. The encoded protein is CASSLAGSRFYEQYF.

This clonotype was counted ten times or more. The V and J genes are TRBV7-2 and TRBJ2-5; 10 bases are a match to TRBD2. Trimming removed 2 bases from V and 2 bases from J; junction bases left unmatched: 2. The CDR3 totals 15 residues. Germline lookup yields CDR1 SGHTA and CDR2 FQGNSA. The CDR3 sequence: CASSLSAGGQETQYF. In nucleotides, the CDR3 is TGTGCCAGCAGCTTATCAGCGGGAGGGCAAGAGACCCAGTACTTC.

In this sample, this clonotype turned up many times. The V gene is TRBV20-1, the J gene TRBJ1-3; no firm D call. From germline, CDR1 is DFQATT and CDR2 SNEGSKA (reference sequence). This CDR3 spans 14 amino acids. V dropped 1 base and J dropped 4 bases, with 11 bases sitting between them. The CDR3 DNA sequence: TGCAGTGCTAGAGTCGGCCAGTTAGGAAACACCATATATTTT. Amino acids: CSARVGQLGNTIYF.

This clonotype was picked up many times. CDR3 bases: TGCGCCAGCAGCCCAGGACAGGGAGGCGATAGCAATCAGCCCCAGCATTTT. The encoded protein is CASSPGQGGDSNQPQHF. The chain recombines TRBV5-1 with TRBJ1-5, with TRBD1 identical over 8 bases. The germline gives CDR1 SGHRS, CDR2 YFSETQ. With V trimmed by 4 bases and J by 0 bases, 9 bases remained unmatched. The CDR3 is 17 residues long.

The sample holds many counts of this clonotype. The V call is TRBV6-1, the J call TRBJ2-7; 7 nucleotides match TRBD2. V shed 4 bases, J shed 4 bases, and the junction held 4 bases outside the gene matches. This CDR3 has 13 amino acids. Germline values: CDR1 MNHNS, CDR2 SASEGT. The CDR3 loop is CASSGDYRYEQYF. In DNA form, the CDR3 reads TGTGCCAGCAGTGGGGACTATCGGTACGAGCAGTACTTC.

This clonotype occurred many times. This sequence joins TRBV11-2 and TRBJ2-1; 10 bases align to TRBD2. The CDR3 length is 15 residues. V was clipped by 3 bases and J by 4 bases; unmatched bases: 3. Germline V gene sequence: CDR1 SGHAT, CDR2 FQNNGV. The CDR3 region is CASSLSGRAYNEQFF. CDR3 nucleotide sequence: TGTGCCAGCAGCTTGAGCGGGAGGGCGTACAATGAGCAGTTCTTC. The full variable domain, with the rest looked up from reference TRBV11-2 and TRBJ2-1, is EAGVAQSPRYKIIEKRQSVAFWCNPISGHATLYWYQQILGQGPKLLIQFQNNGVVDDSQLPKDRFSAERLKGVDSTLKIQPAKLEDSAVYLCASSLSGRAYNEQFFGPGTRLTVL.

This clonotype appeared many times. V usage is TRBV11-3 and J usage is TRBJ2-1; 11 bases agree with TRBD2. Germline V gene lookup returns CDR1 SGHNT and CDR2 YENEEA. V gave up 5 bases and J gave up 4 bases; unmatched junction bases: 4. The CDR3 length is 15 residues. CDR3 in DNA: TGTGCCAGCAGCCTCACTAGCGGGAGTTACAATGAGCAGTTCTTC. Amino acid sequence: CASSLTSGSYNEQFF.

Ten or more counts support this clonotype. This chain connects TRBV7-6 to TRBJ2-1; D unclear. Germline V lookup: CDR1 SGHVS, CDR2 FNYEAQ. V dropped 1 base and J dropped 2 bases, with 9 bases sitting between them. CDR3 length: 15 amino acids. The CDR3 reads CASSLGVTAYNEQFF. CDR3 coding DNA: TGTGCCAGCAGCTTAGGGGTAACCGCCTACAATGAGCAGTTCTTC. Supplemented by reference TRBV7-6 and TRBJ2-1, the full variable domain reads GAGVSQSPRYKVTKRGQDVALRCDPISGHVSLYWYRQALGQGPEFLTYFNYEAQQDKSGLPNDRFSAERPEGSISTLTIQRTEQRDSAMYRCASSLGVTAYNEQFFGPGTRLTVL.